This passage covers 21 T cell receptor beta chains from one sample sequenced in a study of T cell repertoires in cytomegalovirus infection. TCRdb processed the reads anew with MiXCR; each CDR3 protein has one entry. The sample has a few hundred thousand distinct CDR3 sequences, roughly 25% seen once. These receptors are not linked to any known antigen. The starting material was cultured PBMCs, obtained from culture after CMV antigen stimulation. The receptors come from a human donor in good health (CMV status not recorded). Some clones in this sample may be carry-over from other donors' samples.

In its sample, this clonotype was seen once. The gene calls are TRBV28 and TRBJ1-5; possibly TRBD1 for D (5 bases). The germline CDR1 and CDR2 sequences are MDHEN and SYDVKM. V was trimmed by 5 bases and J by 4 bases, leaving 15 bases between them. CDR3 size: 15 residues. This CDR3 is CASSIPRAGNQPQHF. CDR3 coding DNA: TGTGCCAGCAGTATACCCAGGGCAGGGAATCAGCCCCAGCATTTT.

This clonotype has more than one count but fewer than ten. CDR3 in DNA: TGTGCCAGCAGTTCAATCGGACAGTCTGGGACTGAAGCTTTCTTT. Protein sequence: CASSSIGQSGTEAFF. V usage is TRBV28 and J usage is TRBJ1-1; weak D call: TRBD1 (6 bases). CDR3 length equals 15 residues. Germline V CDR1 and CDR2: MDHEN, SYDVKM. With 4 bases removed from V and 5 bases from J, the gap between germline ends came to 17 bases.

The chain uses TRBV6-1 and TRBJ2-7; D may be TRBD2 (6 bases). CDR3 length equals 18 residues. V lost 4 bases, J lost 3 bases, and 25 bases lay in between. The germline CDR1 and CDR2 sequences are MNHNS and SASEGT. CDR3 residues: CASSASTRDSRTFYEQYV. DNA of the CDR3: TGTGCCAGCAGTGCGTCAACGCGGGACTCCCGAACGTTCTACGAGCAGTACGTC.

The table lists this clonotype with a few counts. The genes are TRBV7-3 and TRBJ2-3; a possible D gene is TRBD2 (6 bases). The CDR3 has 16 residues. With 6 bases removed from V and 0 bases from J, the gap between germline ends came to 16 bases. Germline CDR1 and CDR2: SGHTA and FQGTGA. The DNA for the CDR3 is TGTGCCAGCAGTTCCCTGCCGGGACTTAGCACAGATACGCAGTATTTT. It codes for CASSSLPGLSTDTQYF.

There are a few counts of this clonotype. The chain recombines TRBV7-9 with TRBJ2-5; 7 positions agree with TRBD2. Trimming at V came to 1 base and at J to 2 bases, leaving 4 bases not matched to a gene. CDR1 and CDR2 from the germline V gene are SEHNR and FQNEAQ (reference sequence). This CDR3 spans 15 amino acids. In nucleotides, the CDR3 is TGTGCCAGCAGCTTAGGACTAGCCCTTCAAGAGACCCAGTACTTC. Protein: CASSLGLALQETQYF.

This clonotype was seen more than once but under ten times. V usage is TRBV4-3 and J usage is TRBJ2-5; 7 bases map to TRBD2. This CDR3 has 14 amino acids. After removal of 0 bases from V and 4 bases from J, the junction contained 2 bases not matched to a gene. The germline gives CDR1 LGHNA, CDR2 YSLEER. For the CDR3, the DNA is TGCGCCAGCAGCCAAGACTCTAGCGGAGAGACCCAGTACTTC. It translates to CASSQDSSGETQYF.

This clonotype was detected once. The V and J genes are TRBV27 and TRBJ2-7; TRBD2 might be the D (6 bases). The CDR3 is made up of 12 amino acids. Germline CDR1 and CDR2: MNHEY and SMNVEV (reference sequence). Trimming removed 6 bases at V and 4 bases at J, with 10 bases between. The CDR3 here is CASRRGTYEQYF. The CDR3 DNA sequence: TGTGCCAGCAGACGGGGGACGTACGAGCAGTACTTC.

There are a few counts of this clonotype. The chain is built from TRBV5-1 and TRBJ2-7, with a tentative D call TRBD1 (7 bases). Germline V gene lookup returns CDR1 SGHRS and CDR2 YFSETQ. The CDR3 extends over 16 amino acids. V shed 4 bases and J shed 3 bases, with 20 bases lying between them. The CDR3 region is CASSPGGPGQNYEQYV. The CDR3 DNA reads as TGCGCCAGCAGCCCCGGAGGGCCGGGACAGAACTACGAGCAGTACGTC.

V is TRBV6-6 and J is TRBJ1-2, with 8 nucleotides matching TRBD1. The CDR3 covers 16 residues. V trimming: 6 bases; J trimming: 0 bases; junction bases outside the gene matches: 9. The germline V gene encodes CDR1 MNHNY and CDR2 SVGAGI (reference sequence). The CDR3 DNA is TGTGCCAGCAGACACACAGGGGGAAAAGCTAACTATGGCTACACCTTC. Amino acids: CASRHTGGKANYGYTF.

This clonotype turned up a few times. Here the CDR3 reads CASSQRPATNEKLFF. The CDR3 nucleotides are TGCGCCAGCAGCCAGAGACCGGCAACTAATGAAAAACTGTTTTTT. The V and J genes are TRBV4-1 and TRBJ1-4; D gene unclear. The CDR3 extends over 15 amino acids. CDR1 and CDR2 (germline): MGHRA, YSYEKL. The V gene lost 3 bases and the J gene lost 0 bases, with 8 bases spanning the gap.

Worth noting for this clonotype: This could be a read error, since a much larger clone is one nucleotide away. The CDR3 region is CANSLRLAGRDEQFF. CDR3 bases: TGTGCCAACAGTTTAAGGCTAGCGGGAAGAGATGAGCAGTTCTTC. This sequence joins TRBV12-3 or TRBV12-4 and TRBJ2-1; TRBD2 aligns across 9 bases. This CDR3 comprises 15 residues.

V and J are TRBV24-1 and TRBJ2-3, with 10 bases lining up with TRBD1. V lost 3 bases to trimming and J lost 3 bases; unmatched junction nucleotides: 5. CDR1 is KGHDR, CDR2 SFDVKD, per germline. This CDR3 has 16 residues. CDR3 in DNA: TGTGCCACCAGTGATCTGGGACAGGGGACGACAGATACGCAGTATTTT. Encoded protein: CATSDLGQGTTDTQYF.

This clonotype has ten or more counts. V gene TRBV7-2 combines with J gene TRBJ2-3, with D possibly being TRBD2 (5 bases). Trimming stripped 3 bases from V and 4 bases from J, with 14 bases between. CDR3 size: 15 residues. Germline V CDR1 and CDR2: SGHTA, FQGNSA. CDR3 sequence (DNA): TGTGCCAGCAGCTTGCGGGCCACAATACCAGATACGCAGTATTTT. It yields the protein CASSLRATIPDTQYF.

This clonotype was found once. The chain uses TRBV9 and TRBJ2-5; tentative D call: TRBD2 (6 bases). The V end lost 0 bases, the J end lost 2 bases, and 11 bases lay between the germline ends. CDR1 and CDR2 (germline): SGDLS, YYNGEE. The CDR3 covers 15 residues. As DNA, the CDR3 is TGTGCCAGCAGCGTAGATAGCGGCTTTCAAGAGACCCAGTACTTC. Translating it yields CASSVDSGFQETQYF.

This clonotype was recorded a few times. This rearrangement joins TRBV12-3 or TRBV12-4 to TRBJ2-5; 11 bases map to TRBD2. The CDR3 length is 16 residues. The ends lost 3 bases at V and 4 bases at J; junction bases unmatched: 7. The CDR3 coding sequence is TGTGCCAGCAGTTTTACACTAGCGGGAGTGGGAGAGACCCAGTACTTC. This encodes CASSFTLAGVGETQYF.

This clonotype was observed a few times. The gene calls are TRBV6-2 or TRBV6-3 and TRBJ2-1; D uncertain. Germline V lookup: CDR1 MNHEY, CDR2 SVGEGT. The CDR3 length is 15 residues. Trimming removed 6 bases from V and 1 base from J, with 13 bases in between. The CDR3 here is CASRPTPGSYNEQFF. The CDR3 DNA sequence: TGTGCCAGCAGGCCGACGCCAGGTTCCTACAATGAGCAGTTCTTC.

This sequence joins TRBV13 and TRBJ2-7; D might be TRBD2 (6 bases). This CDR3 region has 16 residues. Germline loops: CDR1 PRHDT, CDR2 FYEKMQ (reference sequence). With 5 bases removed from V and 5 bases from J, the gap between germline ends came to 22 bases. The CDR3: CASSPRGLAGKNEQYV. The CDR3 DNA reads TGTGCCAGCAGCCCTAGAGGTCTGGCGGGGAAAAACGAGCAGTACGTC.

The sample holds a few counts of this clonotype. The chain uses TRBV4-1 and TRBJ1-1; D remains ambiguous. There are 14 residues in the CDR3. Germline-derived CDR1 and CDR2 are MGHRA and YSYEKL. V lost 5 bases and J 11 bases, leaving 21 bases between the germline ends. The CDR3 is CASSKVVQTSRAFF. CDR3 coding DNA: TGCGCCAGCAGCAAAGTGGTACAGACCTCGAGGGCTTTCTTT.

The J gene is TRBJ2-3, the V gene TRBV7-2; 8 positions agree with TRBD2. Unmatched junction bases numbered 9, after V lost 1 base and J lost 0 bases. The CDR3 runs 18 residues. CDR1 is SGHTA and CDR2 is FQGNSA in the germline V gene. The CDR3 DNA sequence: TGTGCCAGCAGCTTAGACAGATTGGTAGCGGGAAGCACAGATACGCAGTATTTT. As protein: CASSLDRLVAGSTDTQYF.

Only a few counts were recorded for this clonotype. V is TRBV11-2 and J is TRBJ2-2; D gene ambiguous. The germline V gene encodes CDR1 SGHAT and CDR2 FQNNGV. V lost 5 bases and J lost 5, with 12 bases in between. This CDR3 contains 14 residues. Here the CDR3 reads CASSLLTTTGELFF. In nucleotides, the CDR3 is TGTGCCAGCAGCCTCTTAACCACAACCGGGGAGCTGTTTTTT.

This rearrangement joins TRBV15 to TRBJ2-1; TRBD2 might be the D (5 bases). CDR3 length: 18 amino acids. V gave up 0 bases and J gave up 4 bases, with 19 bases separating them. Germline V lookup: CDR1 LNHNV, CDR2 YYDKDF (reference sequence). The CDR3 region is CATSRDSPWSGSYNEQFF. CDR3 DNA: TGTGCCACCAGCAGAGATTCCCCCTGGTCGGGATCTTACAATGAGCAGTTCTTC.